Listed below are T cell receptor beta chains from one sample, sequenced in a study of T-cell reconstitution after alpha-beta-depleted transplantation in children. TCRdb ran MiXCR on the PCR reads and lists one entry per CDR3 protein. In the table there are about 1,000,000 distinct CDR3 sequences, 25% to 30% of which are singletons. The sample consisted of PBMCs, mostly from graft donor cells, taken 360 days after TCRalphabeta/CD19-depleted stem cell transplant. The source of these receptors is a boy younger than two who had a stem cell transplant for SCID, so the T cells may come from the graft donor. The CDR3 runs from the conserved cysteine through the conserved F or W. Fields, in order: V gene, J gene, CDR3 protein.

v_gene: TRBV20-1
j_gene: TRBJ1-1
CDR3aa: CSARTRGHPSVSW

v_gene: TRBV7-2
j_gene: TRBJ1-5
CDR3aa: CASSLAVEVPQHF

v_gene: TRBV12-3/TRBV12-4
j_gene: TRBJ2-5
CDR3aa: CASSLGPRRGKWETQYF

v_gene: TRBV20-1
j_gene: TRBJ2-3
CDR3aa: CSAGGALADTQYF

v_gene: TRBV4-2
j_gene: TRBJ2-5
CDR3aa: CASSQEGLTVGETQYF

v_gene: TRBV7-9
j_gene: TRBJ1-4
CDR3aa: CASSLSQPAYGNEKLFF

v_gene: TRBV9
j_gene: TRBJ2-1
CDR3aa: CASSVAGSWGDEQFF

v_gene: TRBV7-3
j_gene: TRBJ2-3
CDR3aa: CASRAISSTDTQYF

v_gene: TRBV5-8
j_gene: TRBJ2-3
CDR3aa: CASSWRDSSTDTQYF

v_gene: TRBV20-1
j_gene: TRBJ2-7
CDR3aa: CSARGGQRVYEQYF

v_gene: TRBV5-5
j_gene: TRBJ2-5
CDR3aa: CASSMGRLQETQYF